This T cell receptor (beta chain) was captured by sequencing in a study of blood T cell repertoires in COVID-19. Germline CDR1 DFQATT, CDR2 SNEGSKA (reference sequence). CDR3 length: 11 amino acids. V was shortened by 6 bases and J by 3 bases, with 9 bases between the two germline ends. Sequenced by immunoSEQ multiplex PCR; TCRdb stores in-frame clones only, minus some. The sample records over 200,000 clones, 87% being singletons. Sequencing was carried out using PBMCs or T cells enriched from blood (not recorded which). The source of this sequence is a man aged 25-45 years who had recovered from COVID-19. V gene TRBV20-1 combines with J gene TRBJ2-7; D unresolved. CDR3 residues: CSAEIGYEQYF. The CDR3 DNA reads TGCAGTGCCGAGATTGGCTACGAGCAGTACTTC.